This TCR beta chain was documented in a study of blood T cell repertoires in COVID-19. Trimming took 0 bases from V and 6 from J, leaving 15 bases between them. Germline CDR1 is ENHRY and CDR2 is SYGVKD. The CDR3 has 15 amino acids. This clone has only a few counts. The assay was immunoSEQ multiplex PCR, and TCRdb's table has in-frame clones only and misses some. The sample consists of approximately 130,000 clones, 84% of them appearing once. The receptor's source is a human donor in a cohort sampled during active COVID-19. The sample was peripheral blood. The chain is built from TRBV10-3 and TRBJ2-7; D may be TRBD2 (5 bases). The chain's CDR3 is CAISESAGGPSEQYF. CDR3 sequence (DNA): TGTGCCATCAGTGAGTCAGCAGGAGGCCCTTCCGAGCAGTACTTC.